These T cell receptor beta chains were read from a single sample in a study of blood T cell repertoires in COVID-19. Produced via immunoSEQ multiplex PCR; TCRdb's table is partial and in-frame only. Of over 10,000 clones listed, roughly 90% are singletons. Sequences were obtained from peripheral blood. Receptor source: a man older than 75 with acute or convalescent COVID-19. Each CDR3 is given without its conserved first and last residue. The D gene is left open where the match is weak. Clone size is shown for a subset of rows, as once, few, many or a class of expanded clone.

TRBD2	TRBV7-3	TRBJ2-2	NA	ASSANVGTSGRNKELF
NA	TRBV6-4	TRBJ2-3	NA	ASSARETDTQY
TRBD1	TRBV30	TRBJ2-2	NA	AGQGAKRTGELF
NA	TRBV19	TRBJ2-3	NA	ASTGRGVSTQY
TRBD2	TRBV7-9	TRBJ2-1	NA	ASQAGGNNEQF
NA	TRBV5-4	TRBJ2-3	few	ASSLDKDTQY
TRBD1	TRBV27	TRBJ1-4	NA	ASSFYRQGAGEKLF
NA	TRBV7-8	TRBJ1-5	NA	ASAITGNYGQPQH
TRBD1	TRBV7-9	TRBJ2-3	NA	ASSLRQGTDTQY
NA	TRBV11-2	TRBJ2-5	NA	ASSSGVRETQY
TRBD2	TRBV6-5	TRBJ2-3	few	ASSLSGGPTDTQY
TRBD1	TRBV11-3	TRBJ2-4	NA	ASSSGTGEAKNIQY
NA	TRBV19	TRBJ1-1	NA	ASSLNREEAF
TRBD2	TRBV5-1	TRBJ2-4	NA	ASSAGLAGALAKNIQY
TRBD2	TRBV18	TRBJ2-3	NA	ASSPQLAGGRTLQY
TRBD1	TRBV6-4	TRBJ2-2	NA	ASSTQGQGTGELF
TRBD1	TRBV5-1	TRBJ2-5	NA	ASRRTGSGNSETQY
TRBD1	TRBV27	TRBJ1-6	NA	ASRTPGQGASPLH
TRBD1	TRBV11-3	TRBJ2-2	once	ASSSQGQVAGTGELF
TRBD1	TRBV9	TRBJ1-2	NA	ASSGTDRATVYGYT
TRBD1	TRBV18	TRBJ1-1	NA	ASSVRTGTNTEAF
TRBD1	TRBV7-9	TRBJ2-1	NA	ASSSGQGRYNEQF
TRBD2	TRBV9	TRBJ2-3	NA	ASSVDRRGGTDTQY
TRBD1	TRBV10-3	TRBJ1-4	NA	AISRTGGTNEKLF
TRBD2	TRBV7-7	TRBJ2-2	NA	ASSLGLAGVTGELF
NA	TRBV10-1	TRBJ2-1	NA	ASSEDPAGSYNEQF
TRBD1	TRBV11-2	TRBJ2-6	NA	ASSFLTGGSGANVLT
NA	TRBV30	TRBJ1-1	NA	AWSVGQNTEAF
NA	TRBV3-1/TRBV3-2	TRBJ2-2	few	ASSLRNPGELF
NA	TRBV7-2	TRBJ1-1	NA	ASSLGPGWNTEAF
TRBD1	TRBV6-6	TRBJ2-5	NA	ASSHAGTGVPVQY
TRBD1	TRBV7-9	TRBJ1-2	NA	ASSLGPRDSSYGYT
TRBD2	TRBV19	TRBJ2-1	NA	ASSISAGGNKF
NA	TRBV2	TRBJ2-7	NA	ASRTGYSYEQY
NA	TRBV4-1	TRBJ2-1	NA	ASSQEPSRGIYNEQF
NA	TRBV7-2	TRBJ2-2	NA	ASSLGGSISGELF
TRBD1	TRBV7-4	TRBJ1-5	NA	ASSGADRGSQPQH
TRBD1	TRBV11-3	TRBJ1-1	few	ASSLEDRGGMGAEAF
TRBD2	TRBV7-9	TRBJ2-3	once	ASSLGAAGGRSDTQY
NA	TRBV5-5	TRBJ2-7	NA	ASSRRLPGESSYEQY
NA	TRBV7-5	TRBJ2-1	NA	ARSPPLNEQF
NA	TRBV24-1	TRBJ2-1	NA	ATSGRGVEQF
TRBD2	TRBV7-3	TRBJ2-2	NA	ASSLSPGLAGETGELF
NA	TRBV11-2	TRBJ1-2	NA	ASSFGRGGGYT
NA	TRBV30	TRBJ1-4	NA	AWSGGGREKLF
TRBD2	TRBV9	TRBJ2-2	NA	ASSVGVKGLADGELF
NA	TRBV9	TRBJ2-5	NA	ASSVGGGSQETQY
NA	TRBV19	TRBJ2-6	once	ASIPFSGANVLT
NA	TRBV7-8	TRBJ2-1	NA	ASSLREMWNEQF
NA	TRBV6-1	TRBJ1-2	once	ASSETWGGYT
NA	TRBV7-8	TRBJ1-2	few	ASSPRSRGANYGYT
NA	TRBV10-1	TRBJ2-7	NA	ASSETPAGPPKEQY
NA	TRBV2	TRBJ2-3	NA	ASRGTTGPDTQY
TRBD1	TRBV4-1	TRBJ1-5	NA	ASSPLTGGNQPQH
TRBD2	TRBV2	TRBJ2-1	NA	ASSGGLAVANEQF
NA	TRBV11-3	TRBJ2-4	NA	ASSLGLLKNIQY
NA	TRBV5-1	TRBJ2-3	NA	ASSVVPLGTDTQY